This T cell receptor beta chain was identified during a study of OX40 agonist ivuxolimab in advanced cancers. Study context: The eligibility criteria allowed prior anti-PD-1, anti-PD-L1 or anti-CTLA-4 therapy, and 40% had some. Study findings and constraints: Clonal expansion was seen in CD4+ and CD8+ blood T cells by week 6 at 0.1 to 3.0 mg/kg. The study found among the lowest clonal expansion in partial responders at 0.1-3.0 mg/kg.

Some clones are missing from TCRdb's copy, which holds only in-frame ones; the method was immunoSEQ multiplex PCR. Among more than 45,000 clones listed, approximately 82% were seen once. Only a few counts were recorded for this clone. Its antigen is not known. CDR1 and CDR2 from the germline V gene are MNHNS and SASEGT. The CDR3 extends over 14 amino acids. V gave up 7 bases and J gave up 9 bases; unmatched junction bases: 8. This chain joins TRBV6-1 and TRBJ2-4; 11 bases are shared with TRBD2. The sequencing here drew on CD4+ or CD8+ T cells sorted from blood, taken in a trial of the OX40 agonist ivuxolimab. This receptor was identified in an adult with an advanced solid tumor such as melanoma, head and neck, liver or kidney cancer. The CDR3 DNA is TGTGCCAGCACCGTAGCGGGGGGGCCCGGCATTCAGTACTTC. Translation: CASTVAGGPGIQYF.